Listed here are 24 T cell receptor beta chains from one sample, sequenced in a study of technical replicates of blood from a handful of donors. The assay was immunoSEQ multiplex PCR, and TCRdb's table has in-frame clones only and misses some. Of approximately 75,000 clones listed, roughly 92% are singletons. Sequenced material: T cells isolated from PBMCs. The receptors derive from a human donor in good health.

The CDR3 loop reads CASSVWTGDGYTF. In nucleotides, the CDR3 is TGTGCCAGCAGCGTCTGGACAGGGGATGGCTACACCTTC. This chain connects TRBV9 to TRBJ1-2; 9 nucleotides match TRBD1. V gave up 2 bases and J gave up 6 bases; unmatched junction bases: 2. CDR1 SGDLS and CDR2 YYNGEE come from the germline V gene. There are 13 residues in the CDR3.

The chain links TRBV11-3 to TRBJ2-5; D is ambiguous. This CDR3 comprises 13 residues. Germline V lookup: CDR1 SGHNT, CDR2 YENEEA. Trimming took off 3 bases at V and 3 bases at J, with 8 bases between the two ends. In DNA, the CDR3 is TGTGCCAGCAGCTTGTCAGTGGAAGAGACCCAGTACTTC. It specifies CASSLSVEETQYF. Supplemented by reference TRBV11-3 and TRBJ2-5, the full variable domain reads EAGVVQSPRYKIIEKKQPVAFWCNPISGHNTLYWYLQNLGQGPELLIRYENEEAVDDSQLPKDRFSAERLKGVDSTLKIQPAELGDSAVYLCASSLSVEETQYFGPGTRLLVL.

The chain couples TRBV27 to TRBJ2-7; no definite D call. V lost 2 bases and J 2 bases, leaving 13 bases between the germline ends. The CDR3 runs to 15 residues. CDR1 MNHEY and CDR2 SMNVEV come from the germline V gene (reference sequence). This CDR3 is CASSLRSLSTYEQYF. Written as DNA, the CDR3 is TGTGCCAGCAGTTTAAGGAGTCTATCAACCTACGAGCAGTACTTC.

V is TRBV30 and J is TRBJ2-1, with D perhaps TRBD2 (5 bases). The CDR3 has 12 residues. With 4 bases removed from V and 7 bases from J, the gap between germline ends came to 11 bases. Germline CDR1 and CDR2: GTSNPN and SVGIG (reference sequence). The CDR3 DNA sequence: TGTGCCTGGATCGGAGGAGGAAATGAGCAGTTCTTC. It yields the protein CAWIGGGNEQFF.

The chain employs TRBV4-1 and TRBJ2-4; weak D call: TRBD1 (5 bases). Germline-derived CDR1 and CDR2 are MGHRA and YSYEKL. CDR3 length: 12 amino acids. V was trimmed by 6 bases and J by 6 bases, leaving 9 bases between them. CDR3 sequence reads: CASSLDRNIQYF. In DNA, the CDR3 is TGCGCCAGCAGTCTTGACAGAAACATTCAGTACTTC.

About this clone: A junction end diverges from the germline sequence, so it may reflect a read error. The chain recombines TRBV28 with TRBJ1-1; weak D call: TRBD1 (6 bases). The CDR3 is 13 residues long. Germline assignment: CDR1 MDHEN and CDR2 SYDVKM. This CDR3 is CASSLGGLAESFF. As DNA, the CDR3 is TGTGCCAGCAGTTTAGGGGGCCTTGCTGAATCTTTCTTT.

The V call is TRBV29-1, the J call TRBJ2-7; D is perhaps TRBD2 (6 bases). The CDR3 sequence is 12 residues long. V was shortened by 4 bases and J by 5 bases, with 12 bases between the two germline ends. Germline CDR1 SQVTM, CDR2 ANQGSEA. CDR3 loop: CSVGAGSHEQYF. The CDR3 DNA follows: TGCAGCGTTGGGGCGGGGAGCCACGAGCAGTACTTC.

This chain joins TRBV7-3 and TRBJ2-1, with D tentatively TRBD2 (6 bases). CDR1 SGHTA and CDR2 FQGTGA come from the germline V gene. Trimming left V 2 bases short and J 0 bases short, with 11 bases between. The CDR3 spans 16 residues. The CDR3 DNA reads TGTGCCAGCAGCTTACCCGGGAGAGACTCCTACAATGAGCAGTTCTTC. Translated, it gives CASSLPGRDSYNEQFF.

This clone was detected a few times. The chain combines TRBV14 with TRBJ1-1, with D perhaps TRBD1 (6 bases). The CDR3 is 12 residues long. Germline loops: CDR1 SGHDN, CDR2 FVKESK. Trimming left V 6 bases short and J 7 bases short, with 12 bases between. In DNA, the CDR3 is TGTGCCAGCAGTCATGCAGGGGTTGAAGCTTTCTTT. Its protein is CASSHAGVEAFF.

This chain connects TRBV7-9 to TRBJ2-7; 8 bases are a match to TRBD2. CDR1 is SEHNR, CDR2 FQNEAQ, per germline (reference sequence). With 3 bases clipped from V and 2 bases from J, the junction kept 9 bases outside the gene matches. CDR3 length: 16 amino acids. The CDR3 is CASSLLDGTRPYEQYF. The DNA of the CDR3 is TGTGCCAGCAGCTTGTTGGACGGGACTAGACCCTACGAGCAGTACTTC.

The rearrangement links TRBV9 to TRBJ1-2, with 9 bases lining up with TRBD1. From germline, CDR1 is SGDLS and CDR2 YYNGEE. The CDR3 has 15 amino acids. Germline trimming cut 3 bases from V and 4 bases from J; bases unmatched to any gene: 7. As DNA, the CDR3 is TGTGCCAGCAGCGGAGACCGGGACAGGGCCTATGGCTACACCTTC. It is translated as CASSGDRDRAYGYTF.

The V call is TRBV30, the J call TRBJ2-1, with a weak D call TRBD2 (5 bases). V lost 8 bases and J 0 bases, leaving 14 bases between the germline ends. The CDR3 is 14 residues long. Germline V gene data show CDR1 as GTSNPN and CDR2 as SVGIG (reference sequence). Written as DNA, the CDR3 is TGTGCCGGATGGACGGGAAGCTCCTACAATGAGCAGTTCTTC. Its translation: CAGWTGSSYNEQFF.

For the CDR3, the DNA is TGTGCCAGCAGCCATGGGACAGGGATCTACGAGCAGTACTTC. Amino acid sequence: CASSHGTGIYEQYF. J is TRBJ2-7 and V is TRBV11-2; TRBD1 aligns across 9 bases. CDR1 is SGHAT, CDR2 FQNNGV, per germline. V trimming: 5 bases; J trimming: 3 bases; junction bases outside the gene matches: 5. This CDR3 contains 14 residues. The variable domain in full, with the rest retrieved from reference TRBV11-2 and TRBJ2-7, is EAGVAQSPRYKIIEKRQSVAFWCNPISGHATLYWYQQILGQGPKLLIQFQNNGVVDDSQLPKDRFSAERLKGVDSTLKIQPAKLEDSAVYLCASSHGTGIYEQYFGPGTRLTVT.

The chain is built from TRBV27 and TRBJ2-5; 8 nucleotides agree with TRBD1. With V trimmed by 5 bases and J by 3 bases, 8 bases remained unmatched. The CDR3 length is 15 residues. Germline-derived CDR1 and CDR2 are MNHEY and SMNVEV (reference sequence). The CDR3 DNA reads TGTGCCAGCAGTACCGATCCGGGACAGGAAGAGACCCAGTACTTC. Amino acids: CASSTDPGQEETQYF.

The rearrangement links TRBV7-3 to TRBJ2-1; D is ambiguous. Trimming cost V 8 bases and J 5 bases, with 13 bases left between them. Germline V gives CDR1 SGHTA, CDR2 FQGTGA. The CDR3 is made up of 13 amino acids. Here the CDR3 reads CASAAARHNEQFF. The CDR3 DNA sequence: TGTGCCAGCGCTGCGGCTCGACACAATGAGCAGTTCTTC. Full variable domain (outside the CDR3, taken from reference TRBV7-3 and TRBJ2-1): GAGVSQTPSNKVTEKGKYVELRCDPISGHTALYWYRQSLGQGPEFLIYFQGTGAADDSGLPNDRFFAVRPEGSVSTLKIQRTERGDSAVYLCASAAARHNEQFFGPGTRLTVL.

J is TRBJ1-1 and V is TRBV4-1; D remains ambiguous. This CDR3 has 15 amino acids. V lost 0 bases to trimming and J lost 2 bases, with 10 bases between them. Germline lookup yields CDR1 MGHRA and CDR2 YSYEKL. CDR3: CASSQDPLANTEAFF. The CDR3 nucleotides read TGCGCCAGCAGCCAAGATCCTCTGGCTAACACTGAAGCTTTCTTT.

The CDR3 DNA reads TGTGCCAGCAGCCAGGACACTACCTACGAGCAGTACTTC. The encoded protein is CASSQDTTYEQYF. The J gene is TRBJ2-7, the V gene TRBV4-2; maybe TRBD1 (5 bases). V was clipped by 3 bases and J by 2 bases, with 8 bases between them. This CDR3 is 13 amino acids long. CDR1 and CDR2 (germline): LGHNA, YNFKEQ.

The chain couples TRBV19 to TRBJ1-5; TRBD1 might be the D (5 bases). The CDR3 has 15 residues. Germline CDR1 LNHDA, CDR2 SQIVND (reference sequence). With 6 bases removed from V and 0 bases from J, the gap between germline ends came to 12 bases. The DNA for the CDR3 is TGTGCCAGTAGCCCCCAGGACACTAGCAATCAGCCCCAGCATTTT. Translation gives CASSPQDTSNQPQHF. Complete variable domain (other parts from reference TRBV19 and TRBJ1-5): DGGITQSPKYLFRKEGQNVTLSCEQNLNHDAMYWYRQDPGQGLRLIYYSQIVNDFQKGDIAEGYSVSREKKESFPLTVTSAQKNPTAFYLCASSPQDTSNQPQHFGDGTRLSIL.

The chain has TRBV9 and TRBJ1-2; 9 positions agree with TRBD1. The CDR3 is 17 residues long. V dropped 0 bases and J dropped 1; count of bases not matched to a gene: 7. Looked up from germline, CDR1 is SGDLS and CDR2 is YYNGEE. The CDR3 DNA follows: TGTGCCAGCAGCGTAGACCTCGGGACAGGGCTTAACTATGGCTACACCTTC. Protein: CASSVDLGTGLNYGYTF.

DNA for the CDR3: TGTGCCAGCAGCTTGGGAGTCTACGAGCAGTACTTC. Translated: CASSLGVYEQYF. The rearrangement links TRBV5-4 to TRBJ2-7; the D is unclear. The germline V and J ends were trimmed by 0 bases and 3 bases, with 4 bases remaining between them. Germline loops: CDR1 SGHNT, CDR2 YYREEE (reference sequence). This CDR3 comprises 12 residues.

The V call is TRBV6-5, the J call TRBJ1-5, with D possibly being TRBD1 (6 bases). The CDR3 extends over 13 amino acids. Germline values: CDR1 MNHEY, CDR2 SVGAGI. The V end lost 2 bases, the J end lost 5 bases, and 7 bases lay between the germline ends. The CDR3 nucleotides are TGTGCCAGCAGTTACGGGGGCCATCAGCCCCAGCATTTT. Its translation is CASSYGGHQPQHF.

The J gene is TRBJ2-3, the V gene TRBV27, with D maybe TRBD2 (6 bases). This CDR3 is 16 amino acids long. CDR1 and CDR2 (germline): MNHEY, SMNVEV (reference sequence). Trimming removed 7 bases at V and 4 bases at J, with 21 bases between. In DNA, the CDR3 is TGTGCCAGCATTCCCACTAGCCCGAACCTTCCAGATACGCAGTATTTT. It codes for CASIPTSPNLPDTQYF.

Only one count was recorded for this clone. The chain links TRBV2 to TRBJ2-1; maybe TRBD2 (6 bases). Per the germline V gene, CDR1 is SNHLY and CDR2 is FYNNEI. V was clipped by 3 bases and J by 1 base, with 13 bases between them. The CDR3 is made up of 16 amino acids. This CDR3 reads CASSDGAGGSYNEQFF. DNA of the CDR3: TGTGCCAGCAGTGACGGGGCTGGAGGGTCCTACAATGAGCAGTTCTTC.

This clone has only a few counts. The chain carries TRBV5-4 and TRBJ1-2; D uncertain. This CDR3 comprises 12 residues. CDR1 SGHNT and CDR2 YYREEE come from the germline V gene (reference sequence). V lost 1 base, J lost 5 bases, and 6 bases lay in between. The CDR3 nucleotides are TGTGCCAGCAGCTTGTCGGAGTATGGCTACACCTTC. Translated, it gives CASSLSEYGYTF.